One sample yielded the 26 T cell receptor beta chains listed below, sequenced in a study of T cell responses to AZD1222 COVID-19 vaccine. TCRdb's table, derived via immunoSEQ multiplex PCR, lists solely in-frame clones and lacks some. The sample holds 150,000 to 170,000 clones, roughly 90% seen once. The starting material was peripheral blood, obtained on day 0 of AZD1222 vaccination. Receptor source: an adult in good health.

This clone was recorded once. The chain joins TRBV2 to TRBJ2-7; the D is unclear. The CDR3 is 14 residues long. Germline V gene sequence: CDR1 SNHLY, CDR2 FYNNEI. The V end was cut by 2 bases, the J end by 0 bases, with 8 bases between. This CDR3 reads CASSELDTSYEQYF. CDR3 nucleotide sequence: TGTGCCAGCAGTGAACTCGACACCTCCTACGAGCAGTACTTC.

The chain employs TRBV7-2 and TRBJ1-2; TRBD1 matches 8 bases. CDR1 and CDR2 (germline): SGHTA, FQGNSA. CDR3 length: 18 amino acids. The trim removed 0 bases at V and 4 bases at J, leaving 13 bases unmatched. This CDR3 is CASSLARTGSGPAYGYTF. The CDR3 bases are TGTGCCAGCAGCTTAGCAAGGACAGGGAGCGGTCCTGCCTATGGCTACACCTTC.

The chain combines TRBV12-3 or TRBV12-4 with TRBJ1-4; D gene ambiguous. This CDR3 comprises 12 residues. Trimming cost V 5 bases and J 11 bases, with 12 bases left between them. The CDR3 bases are TGTGCCAGCAGTCCCCCGGATTGGAAACTGTTTTTT. It codes for CASSPPDWKLFF.

The chain carries TRBV24-1 and TRBJ1-4; D gene unclear. V lost 0 bases and J 8 bases, leaving 12 bases between the germline ends. The CDR3 extends over 15 amino acids. Germline loops: CDR1 KGHDR, CDR2 SFDVKD. The CDR3 region is CATSDLTEAGEKLFF. Here the CDR3 DNA reads TGTGCCACCAGTGATTTGACTGAGGCGGGCGAAAAACTGTTTTTT.

The chain joins TRBV29-1 to TRBJ1-2; no definite D call. The germline V gene has CDR1 SQVTM and CDR2 ANQGSEA. This CDR3 is built from 16 residues. With 7 bases removed from V and 3 bases from J, the gap between germline ends came to 24 bases. The DNA of the CDR3 is TGCAGCGCCTACGGTGTCGCGGGCGTCGGGGACTATGGCTACACCTTC. Encoded protein: CSAYGVAGVGDYGYTF.

This chain links TRBV25-1 with TRBJ2-5, with D unresolved. This CDR3 comprises 13 residues. The V end was cut by 7 bases, the J end by 2 bases, with 11 bases between. The germline gives CDR1 MGHDK, CDR2 SYGVNS. The CDR3 bases are TGTGCCAGCAAGATGCCAGATCAAGAGACCCAGTACTTC. Protein product: CASKMPDQETQYF.

V gene TRBV5-1 combines with J gene TRBJ1-1; possibly TRBD1 for D (6 bases). CDR1 and CDR2 (germline): SGHRS, YFSETQ. V dropped 4 bases and J dropped 3 bases, with 13 bases sitting between them. This CDR3 has 14 residues. This chain's CDR3 is CASSARGIDTEAFF. Here the CDR3 DNA reads TGCGCCAGCAGCGCCAGGGGAATTGACACTGAAGCTTTCTTT.

The chain carries TRBV9 and TRBJ2-2, with 7 nucleotides matching TRBD2. Germline values: CDR1 SGDLS, CDR2 YYNGEE. V was pared by 7 bases and J by 2 bases, with 5 bases of the junction left unmatched. The CDR3 contains 14 residues. The CDR3 DNA reads TGTGCCAGCGGTCTAGCGGTTAACACCGGGGAGCTGTTTTTT. Translated, it gives CASGLAVNTGELFF. Together with reference TRBV9 and TRBJ2-2, the CDR3 gives the full variable domain: DSGVTQTPKHLITATGQRVTLRCSPRSGDLSVYWYQQSLDQGLQFLIQYYNGEERAKGNILERFSAQQFPDLHSELNLSSLELGDSALYFCASGLAVNTGELFFGEGSRLTVL.

The chain uses TRBV5-1 and TRBJ1-1, with 12 bases identical to TRBD1. Germline V gene sequence: CDR1 SGHRS, CDR2 YFSETQ. V lost 4 bases, J lost 1 base, and 5 bases stayed unmatched. CDR3 length equals 16 residues. CDR3 sequence: CASSHGTGGPNTEAFF. CDR3 nucleotides: TGCGCCAGCAGCCATGGGACAGGGGGCCCGAACACTGAAGCTTTCTTT.

The chain combines TRBV11-2 with TRBJ1-1; 7 bases are a match to TRBD1. The length of the CDR3 is 12 residues. J lost 7 bases, V lost 6 bases, and 5 bases had no gene match. Germline CDR1 SGHAT, CDR2 FQNNGV. CDR3 DNA: TGTGCCAGCAGTCGGACAGGACTTGAAGCTTTCTTT. Its protein product is CASSRTGLEAFF.

The chain couples TRBV11-3 to TRBJ2-1, with 9 bases lining up with TRBD2. The germline CDR1 and CDR2 sequences are SGHNT and YENEEA. Trimming removed 3 bases from V and 9 bases from J; junction bases left unmatched: 6. The CDR3 totals 14 residues. Here the CDR3 reads CASSFQREVGEQFF. As DNA, the CDR3 is TGTGCCAGCAGCTTCCAGCGGGAGGTTGGTGAGCAGTTCTTC.

This chain links TRBV5-1 with TRBJ2-7, with a possible D match to TRBD2 (6 bases). Germline lookup yields CDR1 SGHRS and CDR2 YFSETQ. V was clipped by 3 bases and J by 7 bases, with 17 bases between them. The CDR3 has 14 residues. CDR3 region: CASSSGGRVEEQYF. The CDR3, as DNA: TGCGCCAGCAGCTCCGGGGGTCGGGTGGAGGAGCAGTACTTC. The variable domain in full, completed from reference TRBV5-1 and TRBJ2-7, reads KAGVTQTPRYLIKTRGQQVTLSCSPISGHRSVSWYQQTPGQGLQFLFEYFSETQRNKGNFPGRFSGRQFSNSRSEMNVSTLELGDSALYLCASSSGGRVEEQYFGPGTRLTVT.

V usage is TRBV11-2 and J usage is TRBJ1-5; TRBD1 matches at 7 bases. Germline-derived CDR1 and CDR2 are SGHAT and FQNNGV. Trimming removed 5 bases from V and 1 base from J; junction bases left unmatched: 5. The CDR3 is 15 residues long. The CDR3 DNA reads TGTGCCAGCAGCCCACAGGGGAACAGCAATCAGCCCCAGCATTTT. Residues: CASSPQGNSNQPQHF.

The chain has TRBV28 and TRBJ1-6; D possibly corresponds to TRBD1 (6 bases). CDR3 length equals 17 residues. The V end lost 4 bases, the J end lost 5 bases, and 18 bases lay between the germline ends. Germline V gene sequence: CDR1 MDHEN, CDR2 SYDVKM. The DNA for the CDR3 is TGTGCCAGCAGTTCTCGGCGGGGGGCTTTGGATAATTCACCCCTCCACTTT. Its protein product is CASSSRRGALDNSPLHF.

The V call is TRBV30, the J call TRBJ2-7, with 9 bases matching TRBD1. Trimming took 4 bases from V and 4 from J; bases not matched to a gene: 2. Germline V gene lookup returns CDR1 GTSNPN and CDR2 SVGIG (reference sequence). This CDR3 has 12 residues. The CDR3: CAWTQGAYEQYF. In DNA form, the CDR3 reads TGTGCCTGGACACAGGGGGCATACGAGCAGTACTTC.

V is TRBV10-3 and J is TRBJ2-1; 7 bases map to TRBD2. Trimming removed 5 bases from V and 7 bases from J; junction bases left unmatched: 5. The CDR3 is 13 residues long. CDR1 ENHRY and CDR2 SYGVKD come from the germline V gene. The CDR3 DNA sequence: TGTGCCATCAGTAAAGCGGGAAGTAATGAGCAGTTCTTC. Amino acids: CAISKAGSNEQFF.

This sequence joins TRBV28 and TRBJ1-2; no definite D call. V lost 6 bases, J lost 4 bases, and 24 bases lay in between. Germline CDR1 is MDHEN and CDR2 is SYDVKM. This CDR3 comprises 17 residues. Here the CDR3 DNA reads TGTGCCAGCAGCAGACCTGGCGCTCAACTGAGTAGCTATGGCTACACCTTC. Encoded protein: CASSRPGAQLSSYGYTF.

The rearrangement links TRBV7-9 to TRBJ1-2, with 8 positions matching TRBD1. From germline, CDR1 is SEHNR and CDR2 FQNEAQ (reference sequence). The ends lost 5 bases at V and 7 bases at J; junction bases unmatched: 15. The CDR3 length is 16 residues. CDR3 loop: CASSPDGQGGRGGYTF. For the CDR3, the DNA is TGTGCCAGCAGCCCAGACGGACAGGGAGGACGGGGTGGCTACACCTTC.

The rearrangement joins TRBV7-3 to TRBJ1-1; 8 bases line up with TRBD1. Germline CDR1 and CDR2: SGHTA and FQGTGA. Unmatched junction bases numbered 3, after V lost 8 bases and J lost 1 base. This CDR3 is built from 13 residues. In nucleotides, the CDR3 is TGTGCCAGCGGTCAGGGGGCGAACACTGAAGCTTTCTTT. It translates to CASGQGANTEAFF.

The chain uses TRBV11-3 and TRBJ2-7, with 8 bases identical to TRBD1. The CDR3 runs to 13 residues. J gave up 5 bases and V 5 bases, and 5 bases lay outside the gene matches. Germline loops: CDR1 SGHNT, CDR2 YENEEA. The CDR3 region is CASSEGQADEQYF. DNA of the CDR3: TGTGCCAGCAGCGAGGGACAGGCGGACGAGCAGTACTTC.

The J gene is TRBJ2-7, the V gene TRBV4-1, with 7 bases fitting TRBD1. The CDR3 has 15 amino acids. V shed 1 base and J 7 bases; nucleotides not matched to a gene: 10. Germline-derived CDR1 and CDR2 are MGHRA and YSYEKL. The CDR3 nucleotides read TGCGCCAGCAGCCAAGCGGCAGGGGGTTGGGATGAGCAGTACTTC. Amino acids: CASSQAAGGWDEQYF.

This chain uses TRBV6-5 with TRBJ1-5, with a tentative D call TRBD1 (5 bases). Trimming pared 5 bases from V and 5 bases from J, leaving 16 bases between. This CDR3 region has 15 residues. Per germline, CDR1 MNHEY and CDR2 SVGAGI. This chain's CDR3 is CASSKAGYGDQPQHF. The CDR3, as DNA: TGTGCCAGCAGTAAGGCAGGGTACGGCGATCAGCCCCAGCATTTT.

The genes are TRBV5-1 and TRBJ1-1; a possible D gene is TRBD1 (6 bases). The germline gives CDR1 SGHRS, CDR2 YFSETQ. This CDR3 region has 15 residues. V was cut by 3 bases and J by 4 bases, with 16 bases left in between. CDR3 residues: CASSSGQNFGTEAFF. The CDR3, as DNA: TGCGCCAGCAGCTCAGGACAGAATTTTGGCACTGAAGCTTTCTTT.

The DNA for the CDR3 is TGTGCCAGCAGCAAGATAGACAGGGGGTCCGGCTACACCTTC. It is translated as CASSKIDRGSGYTF. The chain uses TRBV14 and TRBJ1-2, with 9 bases lining up with TRBD1. V lost 5 bases to trimming and J lost 8 bases; unmatched junction nucleotides: 9. CDR1 SGHDN and CDR2 FVKESK come from the germline V gene. This CDR3 comprises 14 residues.

J is TRBJ1-2 and V is TRBV12-3 or TRBV12-4; 8 bases fit TRBD1. The CDR3 spans 13 residues. V shed 7 bases and J 6 bases; nucleotides not matched to a gene: 7. The CDR3 region has the DNA TGTGCCAGCAACCTGGGACAGGCAAATGGCTACACCTTC. Its protein is CASNLGQANGYTF.

As to this clone: Other DNA sequences in the same sample also yield this CDR3. The rearrangement uses TRBV6-5 and TRBJ1-5; no clear D gene. The CDR3 runs 13 residues. Between the trimmed V and J ends, which lost 0 bases and 7 bases, there was a span of 7 bases. The germline gives CDR1 MNHEY, CDR2 SVGAGI. Here the CDR3 DNA reads TGTGCCAGCAGTTACTCGACTGGGCAGCCCCAGCATTTT. This codes for CASSYSTGQPQHF.